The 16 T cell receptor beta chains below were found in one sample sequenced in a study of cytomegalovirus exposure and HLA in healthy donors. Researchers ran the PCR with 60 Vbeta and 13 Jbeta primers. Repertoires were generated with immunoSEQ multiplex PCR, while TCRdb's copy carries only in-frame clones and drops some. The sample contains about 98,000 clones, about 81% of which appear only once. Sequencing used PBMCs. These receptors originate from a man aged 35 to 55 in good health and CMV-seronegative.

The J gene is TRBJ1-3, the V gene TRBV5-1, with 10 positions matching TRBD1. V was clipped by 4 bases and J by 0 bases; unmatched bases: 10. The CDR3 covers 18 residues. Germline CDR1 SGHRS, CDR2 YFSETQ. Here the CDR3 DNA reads TGCGCCAGCAGCCCTTCCGGGACAGGGGTCAGCTCTGGAAACACCATATATTTT. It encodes CASSPSGTGVSSGNTIYF. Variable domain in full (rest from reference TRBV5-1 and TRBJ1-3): KAGVTQTPRYLIKTRGQQVTLSCSPISGHRSVSWYQQTPGQGLQFLFEYFSETQRNKGNFPGRFSGRQFSNSRSEMNVSTLELGDSALYLCASSPSGTGVSSGNTIYFGEGSWLTVV.

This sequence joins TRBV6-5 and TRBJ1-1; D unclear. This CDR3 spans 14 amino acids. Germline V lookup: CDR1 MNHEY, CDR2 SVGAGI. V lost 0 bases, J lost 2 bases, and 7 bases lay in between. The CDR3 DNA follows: TGTGCCAGCAGTTACTCGGGGAGTAACACTGAAGCTTTCTTT. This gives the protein CASSYSGSNTEAFF.

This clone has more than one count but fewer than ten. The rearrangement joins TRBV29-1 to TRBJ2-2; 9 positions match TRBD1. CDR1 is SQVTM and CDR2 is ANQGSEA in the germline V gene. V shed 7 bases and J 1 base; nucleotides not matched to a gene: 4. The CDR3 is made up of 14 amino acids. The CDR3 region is CSAGQGLNTGELFF. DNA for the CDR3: TGCAGCGCTGGACAGGGGCTGAACACCGGGGAGCTGTTTTTT.

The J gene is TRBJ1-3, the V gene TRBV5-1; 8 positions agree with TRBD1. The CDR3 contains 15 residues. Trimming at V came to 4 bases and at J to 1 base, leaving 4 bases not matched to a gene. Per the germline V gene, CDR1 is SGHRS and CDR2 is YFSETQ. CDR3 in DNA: TGCGCCAGCAGCACGGACAGGGCATCTGGAAACACCATATATTTT. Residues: CASSTDRASGNTIYF.

Written as DNA, the CDR3 is TGTGCCAGTAGTACACAACCGGGACAGGGTCTAAATTCCGCTGAAGCTTTCTTT. Protein product: CASSTQPGQGLNSAEAFF. This chain connects TRBV19 to TRBJ1-1; 9 nucleotides align to TRBD1. V lost 4 bases and J lost 6; bases outside the gene matches: 18. Germline assignment: CDR1 LNHDA and CDR2 SQIVND (reference sequence). The CDR3 loop spans 18 amino acids.

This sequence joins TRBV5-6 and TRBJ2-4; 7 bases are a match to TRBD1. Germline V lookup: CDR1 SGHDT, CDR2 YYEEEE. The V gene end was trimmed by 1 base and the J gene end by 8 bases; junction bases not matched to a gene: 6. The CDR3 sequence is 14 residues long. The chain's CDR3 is CASSLLRQGYIQYF. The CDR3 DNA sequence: TGTGCCAGCAGCTTGTTGAGACAGGGTTACATTCAGTACTTC.

CDR3 amino acids: CSASWQDTQYF. DNA for the CDR3: TGCAGTGCTAGCTGGCAGGATACGCAGTATTTT. This chain joins TRBV20-1 and TRBJ2-3, with no clear D. Germline assignment: CDR1 DFQATT and CDR2 SNEGSKA (reference sequence). V was shortened by 3 bases and J by 6 bases, with 7 bases between the two germline ends. This CDR3 is 11 amino acids long.

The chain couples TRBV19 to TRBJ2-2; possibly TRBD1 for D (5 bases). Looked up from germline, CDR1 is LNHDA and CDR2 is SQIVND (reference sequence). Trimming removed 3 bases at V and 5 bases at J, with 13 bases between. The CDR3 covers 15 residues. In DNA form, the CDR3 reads TGTGCCAGTAGTATCTTTATGACAGCAACCGGGGAGCTGTTTTTT. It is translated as CASSIFMTATGELFF.

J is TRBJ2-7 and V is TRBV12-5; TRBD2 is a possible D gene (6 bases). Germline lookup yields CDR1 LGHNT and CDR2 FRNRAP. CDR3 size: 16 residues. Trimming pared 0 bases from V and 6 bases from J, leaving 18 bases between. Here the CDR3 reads CASGLVLGLVGGEQYF. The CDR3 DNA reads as TGTGCTAGTGGTTTGGTACTGGGACTGGTCGGCGGCGAGCAGTACTTC.

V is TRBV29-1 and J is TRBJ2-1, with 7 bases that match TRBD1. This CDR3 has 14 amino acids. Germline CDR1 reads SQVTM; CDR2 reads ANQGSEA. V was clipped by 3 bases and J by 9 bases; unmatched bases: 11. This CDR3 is CSVERGQGRVEQFF. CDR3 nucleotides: TGCAGCGTTGAGAGGGGGCAGGGAAGGGTTGAGCAGTTCTTC.

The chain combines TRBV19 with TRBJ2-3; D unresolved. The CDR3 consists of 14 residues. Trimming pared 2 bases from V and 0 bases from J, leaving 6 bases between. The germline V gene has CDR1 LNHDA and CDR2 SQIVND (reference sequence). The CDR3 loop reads CASSILPSTDTQYF. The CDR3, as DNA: TGTGCCAGTAGTATACTTCCCAGCACAGATACGCAGTATTTT.

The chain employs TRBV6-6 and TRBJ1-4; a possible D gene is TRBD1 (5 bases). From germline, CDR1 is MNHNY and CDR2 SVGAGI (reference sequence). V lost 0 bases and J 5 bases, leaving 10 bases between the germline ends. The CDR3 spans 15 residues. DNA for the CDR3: TGTGCCAGCAGTTACTCGGCAGGGAAGAATGAAAAACTGTTTTTT. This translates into CASSYSAGKNEKLFF.

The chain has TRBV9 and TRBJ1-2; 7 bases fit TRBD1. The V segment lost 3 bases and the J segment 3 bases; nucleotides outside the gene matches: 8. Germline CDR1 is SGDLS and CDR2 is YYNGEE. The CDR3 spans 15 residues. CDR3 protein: CASSEGPGTDYGYTF. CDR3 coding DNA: TGTGCCAGCAGCGAGGGTCCCGGGACAGACTATGGCTACACCTTC. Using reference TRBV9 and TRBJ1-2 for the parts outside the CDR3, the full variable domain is DSGVTQTPKHLITATGQRVTLRCSPRSGDLSVYWYQQSLDQGLQFLIQYYNGEERAKGNILERFSAQQFPDLHSELNLSSLELGDSALYFCASSEGPGTDYGYTFGSGTRLTVV.

The CDR3, as DNA: TGCGCCAGCAGCTTGAATGAGGGGGCTGGAAGTGGCTACACCTTC. It encodes CASSLNEGAGSGYTF. The V and J genes are TRBV5-1 and TRBJ1-2; 7 bases fit TRBD1. The V gene end was trimmed by 1 base and the J gene end by 7 bases; junction bases not matched to a gene: 10. CDR1 is SGHRS and CDR2 is YFSETQ in the germline V gene. The CDR3 consists of 15 residues.

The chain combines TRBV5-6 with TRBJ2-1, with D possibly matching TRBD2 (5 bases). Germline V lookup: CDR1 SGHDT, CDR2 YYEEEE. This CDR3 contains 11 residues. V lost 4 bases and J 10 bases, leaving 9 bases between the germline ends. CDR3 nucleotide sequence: TGTGCCAGCAGCCTCGGACTCGAGCAGTTCTTC. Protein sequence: CASSLGLEQFF.

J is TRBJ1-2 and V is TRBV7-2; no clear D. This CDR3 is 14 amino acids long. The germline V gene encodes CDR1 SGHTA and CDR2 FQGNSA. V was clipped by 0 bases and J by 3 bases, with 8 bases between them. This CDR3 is CASSLAVEDYGYTF. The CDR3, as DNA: TGTGCCAGCAGCTTAGCCGTGGAGGACTATGGCTACACCTTC.